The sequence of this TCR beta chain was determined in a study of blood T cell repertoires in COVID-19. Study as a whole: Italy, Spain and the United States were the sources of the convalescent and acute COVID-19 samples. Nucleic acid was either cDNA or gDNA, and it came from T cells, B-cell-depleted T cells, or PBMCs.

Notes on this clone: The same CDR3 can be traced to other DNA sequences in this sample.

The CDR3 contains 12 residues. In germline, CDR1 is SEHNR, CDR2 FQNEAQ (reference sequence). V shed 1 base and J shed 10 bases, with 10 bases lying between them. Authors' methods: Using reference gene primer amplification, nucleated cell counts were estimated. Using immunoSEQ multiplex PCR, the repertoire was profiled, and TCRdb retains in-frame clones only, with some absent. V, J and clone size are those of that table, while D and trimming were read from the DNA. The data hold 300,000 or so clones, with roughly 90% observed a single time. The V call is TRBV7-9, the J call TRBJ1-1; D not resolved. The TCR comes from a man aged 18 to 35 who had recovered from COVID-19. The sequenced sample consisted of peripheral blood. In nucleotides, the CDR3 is TGTGCCAGCAGCTTAGAGGGCCGGGGAGCTTTCTTT. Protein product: CASSLEGRGAFF.